This entry describes one T cell receptor (beta chain). Between the trimmed V and J ends, which lost 6 bases and 0 bases, there was a span of 15 bases. The CDR3 has 16 amino acids. The germline gives CDR1 MRHNA, CDR2 SNTAGT. These data belong to a study of OX40 agonist ivuxolimab in advanced cancers. Profiling relied on immunoSEQ multiplex PCR, and the TCRdb table lists in-frame clones only, not all of them. The table shows roughly 76,000 clones, with 90% to 95% occurring only once. The sequence derives from an adult with an advanced solid tumor such as melanoma, head and neck, liver or kidney cancer. Sequenced here: CD4+ or CD8+ T cells sorted from blood, sampled in a trial of the OX40 agonist ivuxolimab. The rearrangement joins TRBV6-4 to TRBJ2-1; tentatively, D is TRBD1 or TRBD2 (5 bases each). CDR3 coding DNA: TGTGCCAGCAGCCCCCGAGGGACCGGCTCCTACAATGAGCAGTTCTTC. Its protein product is CASSPRGTGSYNEQFF.